Listed below are T cell receptor beta chains from one sample, sequenced in a study of cytomegalovirus exposure and HLA in healthy donors. Only in-frame clones appear in the TCRdb table, and some are missing; sequencing was by immunoSEQ multiplex PCR. The sample records some 130,000 clones, about 72% being singletons. Sequencing input: PBMCs. These receptors were collected from a female donor in good health and CMV-seronegative. Each CDR3 is given with its conserved first and last residue. Each record gives: V gene, D gene, J gene, clone size, CDR3 protein, CDR3 DNA. D genes are given only for firm matches. The size field is filled for only some rows; it gives once, few, many or a size class.

V gene: TRBV28
D gene: -
J gene: TRBJ1-5
clone size: -
CDR3 protein: CASSLLRQLGNNQPQHF
CDR3 DNA: TGTGCCAGCAGTTTATTGAGACAGCTTGGGAACAATCAGCCCCAGCATTTT

V gene: TRBV7-2
D gene: TRBD2
J gene: TRBJ2-7
clone size: few
CDR3 protein: CASSQDQGTRREQYF
CDR3 DNA: TGCGCCAGCAGCCAAGATCAGGGGACTAGACGCGAGCAGTACTTC

V gene: TRBV4-1
D gene: -
J gene: TRBJ2-2
clone size: -
CDR3 protein: CASSYLFVPGELFF
CDR3 DNA: TGCGCCAGCAGCTATCTCTTCGTCCCCGGGGAGCTGTTTTTT

V gene: TRBV28
D gene: TRBD1
J gene: TRBJ1-1
clone size: -
CDR3 protein: CASSPQVGTGRTEAFF
CDR3 DNA: TGTGCCAGCAGTCCACAAGTTGGGACAGGGAGGACTGAAGCTTTCTTT

V gene: TRBV7-2
D gene: TRBD2
J gene: TRBJ2-3
clone size: -
CDR3 protein: CASSLAGRAEQYF
CDR3 DNA: TGTGCCAGCAGCTTAGCCGGGAGGGCGGAGCAGTATTTT

V gene: TRBV7-2
D gene: -
J gene: TRBJ2-3
clone size: once
CDR3 protein: CASSPNTDTQYF
CDR3 DNA: TGTGCCAGCAGCCCAAACACAGATACGCAGTATTTT

V gene: TRBV5-1
D gene: -
J gene: TRBJ2-7
clone size: -
CDR3 protein: CASSFRTGAYEQYF
CDR3 DNA: TGCGCCAGCAGCTTCAGAACGGGGGCCTACGAGCAGTACTTC

V gene: TRBV4-3
D gene: TRBD1
J gene: TRBJ1-6
clone size: -
CDR3 protein: CASSPDREGPLHF
CDR3 DNA: TGCGCCAGCAGCCCCGACAGGGAAGGACCCCTCCACTTT

V gene: TRBV6-1
D gene: TRBD1
J gene: TRBJ2-5
clone size: -
CDR3 protein: CASSEALYRGETQYF
CDR3 DNA: TGTGCCAGCAGTGAAGCCCTTTACAGGGGAGAGACCCAGTACTTC

V gene: TRBV6-5
D gene: TRBD1
J gene: TRBJ1-1
clone size: few
CDR3 protein: CASSKQGRDTEAFF
CDR3 DNA: TGTGCCAGCAGTAAACAGGGGCGGGACACTGAAGCTTTCTTT

V gene: TRBV28
D gene: -
J gene: TRBJ1-3
clone size: -
CDR3 protein: CASSLSGASSGNTIYF
CDR3 DNA: TGTGCCAGCAGTTTATCGGGTGCCAGCTCTGGAAACACCATATATTTT

V gene: TRBV6-1
D gene: TRBD2
J gene: TRBJ2-7
clone size: -
CDR3 protein: CASSEKFGLAGRYEQYF
CDR3 DNA: TGTGCCAGCAGTGAAAAGTTTGGACTAGCGGGCCGCTACGAGCAGTACTTC

V gene: TRBV6-4
D gene: -
J gene: TRBJ2-2
clone size: -
CDR3 protein: CASSDSRQGNTGELFF
CDR3 DNA: TGTGCCAGCAGTGACTCACGCCAGGGGAACACCGGGGAGCTGTTTTTT

V gene: TRBV6-5
D gene: -
J gene: TRBJ2-5
clone size: -
CDR3 protein: CASSYGGSWETQYF
CDR3 DNA: TGTGCCAGCAGTTACGGTGGCAGTTGGGAGACCCAGTACTTC

V gene: TRBV19
D gene: TRBD2
J gene: TRBJ2-7
clone size: -
CDR3 protein: CASSPSSGASYEQYF
CDR3 DNA: TGTGCCAGTAGTCCGTCCAGCGGGGCCTCCTACGAGCAGTACTTC

V gene: TRBV27
D gene: -
J gene: TRBJ1-5
clone size: -
CDR3 protein: CASSLRQGNQPQHF
CDR3 DNA: TGTGCCAGCAGCCTAAGACAGGGCAATCAGCCCCAGCATTTT

V gene: TRBV5-1
D gene: -
J gene: TRBJ2-1
clone size: few
CDR3 protein: CASSVGSRHNEQFF
CDR3 DNA: TGCGCCAGCAGCGTCGGGTCTAGGCACAATGAGCAGTTCTTC

V gene: TRBV5-6
D gene: -
J gene: TRBJ1-1
clone size: -
CDR3 protein: CASSRDSATEAFF
CDR3 DNA: TGTGCCAGCAGCCGTGACAGTGCCACTGAAGCTTTCTTT

V gene: TRBV4-2
D gene: TRBD1
J gene: TRBJ1-6
clone size: -
CDR3 protein: CASSQDRQGSRSPLHF
CDR3 DNA: TGTGCCAGCAGCCAAGACAGACAGGGGAGTAGGTCACCCCTCCACTTT

V gene: TRBV7-2
D gene: TRBD2
J gene: TRBJ2-1
clone size: -
CDR3 protein: CASSSPTIAGHNEQFF
CDR3 DNA: TGTGCCAGCAGCTCCCCGACCATAGCGGGACACAATGAGCAGTTCTTC

V gene: TRBV27
D gene: -
J gene: TRBJ1-3
clone size: -
CDR3 protein: CASSTLLPGNTIYF
CDR3 DNA: TGTGCCAGCAGCACACTACTCCCAGGAAACACCATATATTTT

V gene: TRBV7-2
D gene: TRBD1
J gene: TRBJ1-4
clone size: -
CDR3 protein: CASSPTGRNEKLFF
CDR3 DNA: TGTGCCAGCAGCCCGACAGGGCGAAATGAAAAACTGTTTTTT

V gene: TRBV6-5
D gene: TRBD1
J gene: TRBJ1-2
clone size: -
CDR3 protein: CASTRTGPYGYTF
CDR3 DNA: TGTGCCAGCACACGGACAGGCCCCTATGGCTACACCTTC

V gene: TRBV9
D gene: -
J gene: TRBJ1-4
clone size: -
CDR3 protein: CASSEGILQNEKLFF
CDR3 DNA: TGTGCCAGCAGCGAGGGGATCCTTCAAAATGAAAAACTGTTTTTT

V gene: TRBV5-4
D gene: -
J gene: TRBJ2-7
clone size: -
CDR3 protein: CASSPPGGDYEQYF
CDR3 DNA: TGTGCCAGCAGCCCCCCCGGCGGCGACTACGAGCAGTACTTC

V gene: TRBV27
D gene: -
J gene: TRBJ2-5
clone size: -
CDR3 protein: CASSLSQGFETQYF
CDR3 DNA: TGTGCCAGCAGTTTATCTCAGGGGTTTGAGACCCAGTACTTC